The T cell receptor (beta chain) described here comes from a study of T cells expressing NK-cell markers. Whole-study context: All TCR beta repertoires analysed originated from sorted CD3+CD56+NKG2C+, CD3+CD56+NKG2C- and CD3+CD56-NKG2C+ T cells. Out of eight donors sequenced, seven tested HCMV-seropositive and the remaining one seronegative.

As to this clonotype: The antigen is not known.

Findings and limits, study-wide: It remained uncertain whether the expanded NKG2C+ T cell clones were specific for HCMV antigens. A range of about 1.0-7.5% of CD8+ T cells consisted of dominant NKG2C+ clonotypes in roughly 6 donors.

Each CDR3 protein gets one entry in TCRdb, which reprocessed the 5' RACE reads and gives no DNA. The sample totals roughly 390,000 distinct CDR3 sequences; its top ten clones hold roughly 5.2%. From germline, CDR1 is MNHEY and CDR2 SMNVEV (reference sequence). This CDR3 has 15 amino acids. The source material was blood T cells: a sorted CD56 or NKG2C T cell subset, CD4+ or CD8+ T cells, or bulk PBMC T cells (not recorded which). The V and J genes are TRBV27 and TRBJ1-1; TCRdb names TRBD1, which stays unverified in the absence of DNA. This sequence was found in a man aged 18 to 69 in good health. This CDR3 reads CASSITGTGQTEAFF.